This is a list of T cell receptor beta chains from one sample in a study of T cells in Graves' hyperthyroidism and ophthalmopathy. Each CDR3 protein is one row after TCRdb ran MiXCR on the multiplex PCR reads. The repertoire includes roughly 130,000 distinct CDR3 sequences, approximately 20% of them detected once, and around 69% sits in the top ten. Sequencing was carried out using blood. All receptors derive from a woman between 50 and 59 years old with Graves' hyperthyroidism that later progressed to Graves' ophthalmopathy. CDR3s include the opening cysteine and the closing phenylalanine or tryptophan. The D gene is left open where the match is weak. Only some rows state a clone size, as once, few, many or a class for expanded clones.

j_call v_call clone_size d_call cdr3_nt cdr3_aa
TRBJ2-7 TRBV11-2 . TRBD2 TGTGCCAGCAGCTTAGCGGGGACTAGCGGGGGATACGAGCAGTACTTC CASSLAGTSGGYEQYF
TRBJ2-7 TRBV20-1 . . TGCAGTGCACCCGAAGGAGGAAGCGTTGTCTACGAGCAGTACTTC CSAPEGGSVVYEQYF
TRBJ1-1 TRBV3-1 many . TGTGCCAGCAGCCGTAATGAGGTATCCGAAGCTTTCTTT CASSRNEVSEAFF
TRBJ2-1 TRBV30 many . TGTGCCTGGAACTTTGCTAATGAGCAGTTCTTC CAWNFANEQFF
TRBJ2-2 TRBV29-1 many . TGCAGCGTTGAGGTCGCGGGTGGCGGGGAGCTGTTTTTT CSVEVAGGGELFF
TRBJ1-1 TRBV5-1 many . TGCGCCAGCAGCTTCGGCGGGGGTGAAGCTTTCTTT CASSFGGGEAFF
TRBJ2-3 TRBV5-6 . . TGTGCCAGCAGCTCGGGATCTGCGCAGTATTTT CASSSGSAQYF
TRBJ2-5 TRBV2 many . TGTGCCAGCAGGATCGGGGAAGAGACCCAGTACTTC CASRIGEETQYF
TRBJ2-7 TRBV7-6 . . TGTGCCAGCAGCGAAGATGTGGGCCCTAGGGAGCAGTACTTC CASSEDVGPREQYF
TRBJ2-1 TRBV14 many TRBD2 TGTGCCAGCAGCCTTACTGCGGGAGTCGGCCCTGAGCAGTTCTTC CASSLTAGVGPEQFF
TRBJ2-7 TRBV4-1 many TRBD2 TGCGCCAGCAGCCCCTCGGGGACTAGCGGCCCCCAGGCTGGCGAGCAGTACTTC CASSPSGTSGPQAGEQYF
TRBJ1-1 TRBV6-1 few TRBD1 TGTGCCAGCAGTCCTCAGACAGGGGGCTTAGGTGGTGAAGCTTTCTTT CASSPQTGGLGGEAFF
TRBJ2-3 TRBV28 few . TGTGCCAGCACCTTGGACTTGGCCCGCGATACGCAGTATTTT CASTLDLARDTQYF
TRBJ2-7 TRBV28 many . TGTGCCAGCAGTTTAGGGGACCGCGAGCAGTACTTC CASSLGDREQYF
TRBJ2-7 TRBV2 . TRBD2 TGTGCCAGCAGTGAGCCTAGCGGGAGTAACTACGAGCAGTACTTC CASSEPSGSNYEQYF
TRBJ2-5 TRBV28 many TRBD1 TGTGCCAGCAGTTTACTAGAAGCAGGGGGCGGAGAGACCCAGTACTTC CASSLLEAGGGETQYF
TRBJ2-5 TRBV28 . TRBD2 TGTGCCAGCAGTACCCTCGGGCTAGCGGGAGGGGAGACCCAGTACTTC CASSTLGLAGGETQYF
TRBJ1-1 TRBV18 . . TGTGCCAGCTCACCACCGGCGGCCAAACAACTTGAAGCTTTCTTT CASSPPAAKQLEAFF
TRBJ2-7 TRBV7-2 . . TGTGCCAGCAGGATGACAGGCACCTCCTACGAGCAGTACTTC CASRMTGTSYEQYF
TRBJ2-6 TRBV7-3 . . TGTGCCAGCAGCTTGAGTACTGGAGCTGGGGCCAACGTCCTGACTTTC CASSLSTGAGANVLTF
TRBJ2-1 TRBV4-1 many . TGCGCCAGCAGCCAAGATTGGGGGACTGGATCCTACAATGAGCAGTTCTTC CASSQDWGTGSYNEQFF
TRBJ1-2 TRBV19 . . TGTGCCAGTAGTCCCTCCGTTGGTTTGGAGGGCTATGGCTACACCTTC CASSPSVGLEGYGYTF
TRBJ2-3 TRBV5-1 . . TGCGCCAGCAGCCGGTTGGGCACCACAGATACGCAGTATTTT CASSRLGTTDTQYF
TRBJ1-6 TRBV20-1 . . TGCAGTGCCCCTCCGGGGCCGTCAAATTCACCCCTCCACTTT CSAPPGPSNSPLHF
TRBJ1-5 TRBV7-2 . TRBD1 TGTGCCAGCAGCTCGGGACAGGGGAGTCAGCCCCAGCATTTT CASSSGQGSQPQHF
TRBJ2-3 TRBV30 many . TGTGCCTGGGGCCTATCCGATACGCAGTATTTT CAWGLSDTQYF
TRBJ2-1 TRBV5-4 many . TGTGCCAGCAGCCCTCAGGGCGGGCAGTCCTACAATGAGCAGTTCTTC CASSPQGGQSYNEQFF
TRBJ1-1 TRBV6-1 few . TGTGCCAGCAGCGAAGGGAGACAGCTTGAAGCTTTCTTT CASSEGRQLEAFF
TRBJ1-2 TRBV6-5 few TRBD1 TGTGCCAGCAGTTCCGACAGGGCTGGAGGCTACACCTTC CASSSDRAGGYTF
TRBJ2-7 TRBV20-1 many TRBD1 TGCAGTGCTATAGACAGGGTGGGCTACGAGCAGTACTTC CSAIDRVGYEQYF
TRBJ2-7 TRBV20-1 few TRBD1 TGCAGTGCTAGAGCAGCAAACAGGGGAACCTACGAGCAGTACTTC CSARAANRGTYEQYF
TRBJ2-7 TRBV28 many . TGTGCCAGCAGAGCCCCCGGGACACCTCAATACGAGCAGTACTTC CASRAPGTPQYEQYF
TRBJ2-1 TRBV20-1 few TRBD2 TGCGGTGCTAGGCCAACTAGCGACTCCTACAATGAGCAGTTCTTC CGARPTSDSYNEQFF
TRBJ1-3 TRBV12-3/TRBV12-4 many TRBD1 TGTGCCAGCAGTTTCGGACAGGGCTACGGAAACACCATATATTTT CASSFGQGYGNTIYF
TRBJ2-6 TRBV28 many TRBD2 TGTGCCAGCAGTCGCCGTGTTAGCGGGAGTAGTGCTGGGGCCAACGTCCTGACTTTC CASSRRVSGSSAGANVLTF
TRBJ2-3 TRBV30 many . TGTGCCTGGAGAATAACCAGTGCCCATACGCAGTATTTT CAWRITSAHTQYF
TRBJ2-5 TRBV27 many . TGTGCCAGCAGTTCCCAATCCCCGGGGAAAGAGACCCAGTACTTC CASSSQSPGKETQYF
TRBJ2-1 TRBV2 many . TGTGCCAGCAGAGGACAGAGCTCCTACAATGAGCAGTTCTTC CASRGQSSYNEQFF
TRBJ2-1 TRBV5-1 many TRBD1 TGCGCCAGCAGCTTGGGGGCCGGGACAGGTGGCAATGAGCAGTTCTTC CASSLGAGTGGNEQFF
TRBJ2-5 TRBV18 many TRBD2 TGTGCCAGCTCACCCCGCCCTAGCGGAGAGACCCAGTACTTC CASSPRPSGETQYF